This T cell receptor (beta chain) was captured in a study of T cells in Graves' hyperthyroidism and ophthalmopathy. Study-wide points: In validation, the model predicted ophthalmopathy. These predictions came a median roughly six months before onset. In blood, most of the thyroid clonotypes expanded above 0.001 were also present.

Comments on this clonotype: Its specificity is unknown.

No ophthalmopathy progression within 18 months constituted stable Graves' hyperthyroidism. Deletions cut 1 base from V and 0 bases from J, with 9 bases between. The CDR3 runs 15 residues. The germline gives CDR1 SGHTA, CDR2 FQGNSA. RNA transcripts provided the source from which TCR beta CDR3 regions were amplified. The HTBI primer set served for first-round RT-PCR of the TCR CDR3. TCRdb fed the multiplex PCR reads into MiXCR, producing one record per CDR3 protein. The sample yields hundreds of thousands of distinct CDR3 sequences, 38% seen once. Sequencing was performed on blood. The chain employs TRBV7-2 and TRBJ1-2; no clear D gene. The TCR comes from a man younger than 35 with Graves' hyperthyroidism. The CDR3 reads CASSLVAETNYGYTF. CDR3 in DNA: TGTGCCAGCAGCTTAGTGGCGGAAACTAACTATGGCTACACCTTC.